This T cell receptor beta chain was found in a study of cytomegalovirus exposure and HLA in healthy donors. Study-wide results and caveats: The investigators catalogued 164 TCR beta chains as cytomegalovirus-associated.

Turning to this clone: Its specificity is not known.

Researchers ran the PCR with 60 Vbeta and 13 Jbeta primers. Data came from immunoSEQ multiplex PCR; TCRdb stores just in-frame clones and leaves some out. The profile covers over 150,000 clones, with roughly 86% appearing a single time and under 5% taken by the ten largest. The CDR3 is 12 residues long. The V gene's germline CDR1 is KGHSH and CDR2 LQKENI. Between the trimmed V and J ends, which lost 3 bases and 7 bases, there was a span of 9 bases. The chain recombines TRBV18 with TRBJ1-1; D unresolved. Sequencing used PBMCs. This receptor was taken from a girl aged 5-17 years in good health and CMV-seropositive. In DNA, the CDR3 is TGTGCCAGCTCACCGGCAGGCAGTGAAGCTTTCTTT. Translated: CASSPAGSEAFF. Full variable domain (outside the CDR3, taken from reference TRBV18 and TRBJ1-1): NAGVMQNPRHLVRRRGQEARLRCSPMKGHSHVYWYRQLPEEGLKFMVYLQKENIIDESGMPKERFSAEFPKEGPSILRIQQVVRGDSAAYFCASSPAGSEAFFGQGTRLTVV.